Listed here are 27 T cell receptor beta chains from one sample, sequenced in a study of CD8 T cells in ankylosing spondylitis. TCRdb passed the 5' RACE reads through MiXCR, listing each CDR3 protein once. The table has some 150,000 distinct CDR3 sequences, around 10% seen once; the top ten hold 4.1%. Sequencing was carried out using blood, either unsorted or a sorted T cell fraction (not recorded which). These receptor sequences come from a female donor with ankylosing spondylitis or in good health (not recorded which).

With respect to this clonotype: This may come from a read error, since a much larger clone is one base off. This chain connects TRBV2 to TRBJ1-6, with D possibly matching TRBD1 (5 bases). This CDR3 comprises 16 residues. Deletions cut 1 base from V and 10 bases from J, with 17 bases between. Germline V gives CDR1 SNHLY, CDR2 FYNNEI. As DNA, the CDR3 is TGTGCCAGCAGTGAAGAGGATGCAGGGCTCGGGTCACCCCTCCACTTT. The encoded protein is CASSEEDAGLGSPLHF.

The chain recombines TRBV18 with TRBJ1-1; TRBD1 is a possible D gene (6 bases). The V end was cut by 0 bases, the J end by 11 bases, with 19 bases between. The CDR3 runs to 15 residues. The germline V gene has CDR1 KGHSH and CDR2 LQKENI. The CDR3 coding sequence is TGTGCCAGCTCACCACCGAATAAGGGGGGCCTAAATGCTTTCTTT. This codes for CASSPPNKGGLNAFF.

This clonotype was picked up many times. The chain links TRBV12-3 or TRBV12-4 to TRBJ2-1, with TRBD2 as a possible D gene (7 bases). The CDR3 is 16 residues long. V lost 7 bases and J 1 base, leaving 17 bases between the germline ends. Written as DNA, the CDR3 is TGTGCCAGCACCTTGGGCGGGGGCAGATCCTACAATGAGCAGTTCTTC. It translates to CASTLGGGRSYNEQFF.

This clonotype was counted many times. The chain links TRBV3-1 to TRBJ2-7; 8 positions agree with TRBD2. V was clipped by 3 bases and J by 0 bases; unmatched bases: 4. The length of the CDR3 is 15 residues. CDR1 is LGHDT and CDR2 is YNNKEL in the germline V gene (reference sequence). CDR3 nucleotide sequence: TGTGCCAGCAGCCAGGCGGGACTAGGCTCCTACGAGCAGTACTTC. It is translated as CASSQAGLGSYEQYF.

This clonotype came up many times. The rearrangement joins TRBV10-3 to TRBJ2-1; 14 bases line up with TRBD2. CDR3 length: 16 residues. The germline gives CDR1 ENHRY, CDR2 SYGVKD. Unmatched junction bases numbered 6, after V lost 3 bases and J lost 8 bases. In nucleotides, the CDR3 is TGTGCCATCAGTGACCGGACTAGCGGGAGGTTGGATGAGCAGTTCTTC. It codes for CAISDRTSGRLDEQFF.

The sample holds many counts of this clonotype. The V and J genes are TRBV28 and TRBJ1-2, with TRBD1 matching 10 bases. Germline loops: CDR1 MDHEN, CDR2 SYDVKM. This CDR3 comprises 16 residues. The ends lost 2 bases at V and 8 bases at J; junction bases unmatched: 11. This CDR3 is CASSLGLRDRGYGYTF. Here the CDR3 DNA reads TGTGCCAGCAGTTTAGGTCTTAGGGACAGGGGATACGGCTACACCTTC.

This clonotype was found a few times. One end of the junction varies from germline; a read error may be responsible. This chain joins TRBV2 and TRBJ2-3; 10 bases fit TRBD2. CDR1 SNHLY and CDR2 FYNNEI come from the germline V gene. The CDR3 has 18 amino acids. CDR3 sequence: CTSSPSPQLAGPTDTQYF. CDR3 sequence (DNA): TGTACCAGCAGCCCCTCGCCCCAACTAGCGGGACCCACAGATACGCAGTATTTT.

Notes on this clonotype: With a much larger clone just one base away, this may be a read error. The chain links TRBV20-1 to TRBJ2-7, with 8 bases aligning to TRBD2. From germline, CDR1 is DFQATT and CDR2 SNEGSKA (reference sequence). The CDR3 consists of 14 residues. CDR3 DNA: TGCAGTGCTAGAGAGGATGGGACTAGTACCGAGCAGTCCTTC. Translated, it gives CSAREDGTSTEQSF.

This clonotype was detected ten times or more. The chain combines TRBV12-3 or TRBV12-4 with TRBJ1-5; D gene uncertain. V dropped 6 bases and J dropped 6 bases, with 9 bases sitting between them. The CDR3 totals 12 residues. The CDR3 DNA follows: TGTGCCAGCAGCAACGACGGTCAGCCCCAGCATTTT. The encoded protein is CASSNDGQPQHF.

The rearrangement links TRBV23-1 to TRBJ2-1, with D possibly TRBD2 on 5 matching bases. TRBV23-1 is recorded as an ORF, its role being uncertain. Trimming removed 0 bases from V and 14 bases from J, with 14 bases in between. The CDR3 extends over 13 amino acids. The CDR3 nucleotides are TGCGCCAGCAGTCAATCATCGGGGAGTACGAAGTTCTTC. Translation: CASSQSSGSTKFF.

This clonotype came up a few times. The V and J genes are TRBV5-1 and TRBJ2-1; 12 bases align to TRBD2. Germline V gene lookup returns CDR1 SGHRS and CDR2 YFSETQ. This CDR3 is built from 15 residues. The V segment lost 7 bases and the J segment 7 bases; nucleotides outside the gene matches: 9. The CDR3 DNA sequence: TGCGCCAGCCGTCGACTAGCGGGAGCTGGAAATGAGCAGTTCTTC. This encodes CASRRLAGAGNEQFF.

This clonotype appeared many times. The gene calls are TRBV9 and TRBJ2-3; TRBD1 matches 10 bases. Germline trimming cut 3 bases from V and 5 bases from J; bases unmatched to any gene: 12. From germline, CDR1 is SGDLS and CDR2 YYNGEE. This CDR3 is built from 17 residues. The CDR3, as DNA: TGTGCCAGCAGCGCCGGACCCGGGACAGGGGTGAGAGATACGCAGTATTTT. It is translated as CASSAGPGTGVRDTQYF.

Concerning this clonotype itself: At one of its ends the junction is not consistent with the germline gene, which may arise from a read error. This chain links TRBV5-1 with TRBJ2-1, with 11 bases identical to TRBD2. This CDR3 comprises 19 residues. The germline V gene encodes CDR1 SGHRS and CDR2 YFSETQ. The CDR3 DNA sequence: TGCGCCGGCAGCCCACTGACTAGCGGGAAACTTAGCTCCTACAATGAGCAGTTCTTC. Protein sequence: CAGSPLTSGKLSSYNEQFF.

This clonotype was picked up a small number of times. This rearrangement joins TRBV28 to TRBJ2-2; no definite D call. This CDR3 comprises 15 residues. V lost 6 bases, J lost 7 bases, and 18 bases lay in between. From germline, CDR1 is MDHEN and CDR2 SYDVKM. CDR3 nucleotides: TGTGCCAGCAGCTATACCGGGTCCCGCAACGGGGAGCTGTTTTTT. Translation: CASSYTGSRNGELFF.

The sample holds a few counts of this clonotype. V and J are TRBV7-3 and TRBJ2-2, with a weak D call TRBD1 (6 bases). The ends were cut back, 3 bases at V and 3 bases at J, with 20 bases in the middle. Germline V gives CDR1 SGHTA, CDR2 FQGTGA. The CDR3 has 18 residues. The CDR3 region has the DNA TGTGCCAGCAGCTTTTGTCAGGTCCCACAGGGAGACACCGGGGAGCTGTTTTTT. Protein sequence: CASSFCQVPQGDTGELFF.

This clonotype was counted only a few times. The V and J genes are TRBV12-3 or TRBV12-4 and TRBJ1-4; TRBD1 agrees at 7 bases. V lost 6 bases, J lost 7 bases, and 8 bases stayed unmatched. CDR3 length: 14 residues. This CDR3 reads CASSPDRAGEKLFF. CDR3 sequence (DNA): TGTGCCAGCAGCCCCGACAGGGCCGGTGAAAAACTGTTTTTT.

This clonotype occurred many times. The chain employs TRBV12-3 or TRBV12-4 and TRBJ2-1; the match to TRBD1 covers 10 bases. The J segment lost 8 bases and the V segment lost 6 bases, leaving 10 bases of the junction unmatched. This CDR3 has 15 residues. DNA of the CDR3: TGTGCCAGCAGCCCCCAGACAGGGGGCAGGGATGAGCAGTTCTTC. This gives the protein CASSPQTGGRDEQFF.

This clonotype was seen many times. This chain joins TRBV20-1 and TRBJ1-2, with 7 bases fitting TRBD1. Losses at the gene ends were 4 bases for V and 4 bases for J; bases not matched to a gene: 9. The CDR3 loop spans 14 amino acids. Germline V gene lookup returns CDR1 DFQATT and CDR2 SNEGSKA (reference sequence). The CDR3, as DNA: TGCAGTGCTACCCAGGGGGTTGGTAGCTATGGCTACACCTTC. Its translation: CSATQGVGSYGYTF.

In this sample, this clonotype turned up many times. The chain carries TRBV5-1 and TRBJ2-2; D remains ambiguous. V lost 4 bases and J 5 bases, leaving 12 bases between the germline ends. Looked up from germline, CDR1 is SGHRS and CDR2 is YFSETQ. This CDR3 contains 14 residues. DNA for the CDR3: TGCGCCAGCAGCCATGACGAGCTTACCGGGGAGCTGTTTTTT. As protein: CASSHDELTGELFF.

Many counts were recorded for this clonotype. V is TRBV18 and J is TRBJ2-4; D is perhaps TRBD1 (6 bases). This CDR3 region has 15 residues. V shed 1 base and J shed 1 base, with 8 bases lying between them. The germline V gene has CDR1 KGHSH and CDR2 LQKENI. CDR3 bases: TGTGCCAGCTCACCACTAGGACAGGCCAAAAACATTCAGTACTTC. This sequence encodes CASSPLGQAKNIQYF. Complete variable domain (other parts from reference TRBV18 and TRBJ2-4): NAGVMQNPRHLVRRRGQEARLRCSPMKGHSHVYWYRQLPEEGLKFMVYLQKENIIDESGMPKERFSAEFPKEGPSILRIQQVVRGDSAAYFCASSPLGQAKNIQYFGAGTRLSVL.

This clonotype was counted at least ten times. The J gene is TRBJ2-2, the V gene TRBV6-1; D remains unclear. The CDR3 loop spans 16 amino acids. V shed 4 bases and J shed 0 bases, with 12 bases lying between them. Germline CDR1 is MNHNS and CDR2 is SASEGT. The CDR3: CASSVGPRTNTGELFF. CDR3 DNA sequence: TGTGCCAGCAGTGTAGGACCACGAACGAACACCGGGGAGCTGTTTTTT.

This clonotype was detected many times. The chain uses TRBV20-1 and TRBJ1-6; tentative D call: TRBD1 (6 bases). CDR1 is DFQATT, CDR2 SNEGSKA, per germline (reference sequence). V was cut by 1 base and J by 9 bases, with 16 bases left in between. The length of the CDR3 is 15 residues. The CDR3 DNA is TGCAGTGCTAGAGCTGGCGGGGGGCTAGGTTCACCCCTCCACTTT. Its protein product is CSARAGGGLGSPLHF.

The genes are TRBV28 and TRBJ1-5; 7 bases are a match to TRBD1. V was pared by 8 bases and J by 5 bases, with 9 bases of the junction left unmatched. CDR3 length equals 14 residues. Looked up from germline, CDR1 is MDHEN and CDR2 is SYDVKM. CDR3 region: CASRGTAGDQPQHF. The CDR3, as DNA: TGTGCCAGCCGGGGGACAGCGGGGGATCAGCCCCAGCATTTT. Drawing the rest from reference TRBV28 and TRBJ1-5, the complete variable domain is DVKVTQSSRYLVKRTGEKVFLECVQDMDHENMFWYRQDPGLGLRLIYFSYDVKMKEKGDIPEGYSVSREKKERFSLILESASTNQTSMYLCASRGTAGDQPQHFGDGTRLSIL.

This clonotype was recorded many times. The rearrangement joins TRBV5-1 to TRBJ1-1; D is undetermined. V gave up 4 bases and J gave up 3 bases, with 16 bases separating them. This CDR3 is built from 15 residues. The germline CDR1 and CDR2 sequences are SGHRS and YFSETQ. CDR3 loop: CASSLPPSGDTEAFF. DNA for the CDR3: TGCGCCAGCAGCCTTCCTCCGTCTGGGGACACTGAAGCTTTCTTT.

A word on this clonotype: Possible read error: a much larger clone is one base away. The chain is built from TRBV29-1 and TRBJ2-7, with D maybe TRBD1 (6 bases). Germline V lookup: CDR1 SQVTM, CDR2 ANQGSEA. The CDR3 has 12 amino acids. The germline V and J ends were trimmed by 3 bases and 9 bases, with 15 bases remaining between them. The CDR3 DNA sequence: TGCAGCGTTGATGGGGACAATTACCGGCAGTACTTC. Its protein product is CSVDGDNYRQYF.

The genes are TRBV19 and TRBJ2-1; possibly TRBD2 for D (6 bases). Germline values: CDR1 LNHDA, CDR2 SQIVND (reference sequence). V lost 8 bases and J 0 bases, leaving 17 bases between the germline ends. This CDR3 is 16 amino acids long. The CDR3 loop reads CASRDFLESSYNEQFF. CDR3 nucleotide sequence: TGTGCCAGTCGGGACTTCTTGGAGAGCTCCTACAATGAGCAGTTCTTC.

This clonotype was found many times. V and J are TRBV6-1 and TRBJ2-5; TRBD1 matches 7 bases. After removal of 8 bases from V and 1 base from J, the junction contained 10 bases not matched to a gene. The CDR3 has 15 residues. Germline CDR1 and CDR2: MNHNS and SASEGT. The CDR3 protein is CASLDRQGIQETQYF. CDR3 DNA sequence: TGTGCCAGCTTGGACAGGCAAGGGATCCAAGAGACCCAGTACTTC.